This entry describes one T cell receptor beta chain. Antigen: not known. PCR used 60 Vbeta primers and 13 Jbeta primers. Using immunoSEQ multiplex PCR, the repertoire was profiled, and TCRdb retains in-frame clones only, with some absent. The sample has around 150,000 clones; roughly 80% are singletons. Trimming at V came to 3 bases and at J to 2 bases, leaving 4 bases not matched to a gene. Germline V CDR1 and CDR2: SGHRS, YFSETQ. The CDR3 is 16 amino acids. The data are from a study of cytomegalovirus exposure and HLA in healthy donors. Nominally healthy donors were sampled, though unrecorded immune exposures were likely. Findings and caveats of the study: Around 18,000 TCR beta sequences were associated with HLA alleles at 0.05 false discovery rate in a later analysis.

This TCR derives from a man aged 50-60 years in good health and CMV-seropositive. The sample consisted of PBMCs. This chain connects TRBV5-1 to TRBJ2-1; 11 bases match TRBD2. In nucleotides, the CDR3 is TGCGCCAGCAGCTATGTACTAGCGGGGGCCTACAATGAGCAGTTCTTC. Amino acids: CASSYVLAGAYNEQFF. The variable domain in full, completed from reference TRBV5-1 and TRBJ2-1, reads KAGVTQTPRYLIKTRGQQVTLSCSPISGHRSVSWYQQTPGQGLQFLFEYFSETQRNKGNFPGRFSGRQFSNSRSEMNVSTLELGDSALYLCASSYVLAGAYNEQFFGPGTRLTVL.